The TCR beta chain described here comes from a study of cytomegalovirus exposure and HLA in healthy donors. Study-level results: The study listed roughly 150 cytomegalovirus-associated TCR beta chains. In a later analysis, HLA-associated TCR beta chains were more clonally expanded than equally common others. Specificity of a few CMV-associated chains for CMV antigens was verified in vitro.

PCR primers comprised 60 Vbeta and 13 Jbeta primers. Profiled with immunoSEQ multiplex PCR; TCRdb holds only in-frame clones, not every one. The sample consists of about 160,000 clones, nearly 80% of them appearing once. In regard to this clone: The target antigen is unknown.

V lost 5 bases, J lost 4 bases, and 21 bases lay in between. The germline CDR1 and CDR2 sequences are SEHNR and FQNEAQ (reference sequence). CDR3 length: 17 amino acids. Material for sequencing was PBMCs. The V call is TRBV7-9, the J call TRBJ2-1; D possibly corresponds to TRBD2 (6 bases). The source of this sequence is a man aged 18 to 35 in good health and CMV-seropositive. The CDR3 region has the DNA TGTGCCAGCAGCGAGGAGGGACTCACTATCAGGTACAATGAGCAGTTCTTC. This codes for CASSEEGLTIRYNEQFF.